The 20 T cell receptor beta chains in this list originate from one sample, sequenced in a study of blood T cell repertoires in COVID-19. Here immunoSEQ multiplex PCR was the method, and the copy in TCRdb shows in-frame clones only, minus some. The sample contains under 150,000 clones, 90% of which appear only once. Source material: peripheral blood. All receptors derive from a woman between 45 and 65 years old with acute or convalescent COVID-19.

The chain joins TRBV29-1 to TRBJ2-7, with a tentative D call TRBD1 (5 bases). The CDR3 loop spans 13 amino acids. V was shortened by 2 bases and J by 2 bases, with 10 bases between the two germline ends. Germline CDR1 SQVTM, CDR2 ANQGSEA. CDR3 region: CSVETGKAYEQYF. The CDR3 region has the DNA TGCAGCGTTGAAACAGGAAAGGCCTACGAGCAGTACTTC.

This clone was observed once. V usage is TRBV19 and J usage is TRBJ2-5, with D possibly matching TRBD1 (6 bases). The CDR3 is 13 residues long. The germline V gene has CDR1 LNHDA and CDR2 SQIVND (reference sequence). V lost 6 bases, J lost 5 bases, and 13 bases lay in between. The CDR3 DNA is TGTGCCAGTAGCCCAGGGGTTAGGGAGACCCAGTACTTC. Its translation is CASSPGVRETQYF.

The chain combines TRBV13 with TRBJ1-1; a possible D gene is TRBD1 (5 bases). The CDR3 is made up of 15 amino acids. Germline V CDR1 and CDR2: PRHDT, FYEKMQ (reference sequence). The germline V and J ends were trimmed by 1 base and 3 bases, with 12 bases remaining between them. CDR3 sequence reads: CASSLAGREDTEAFF. CDR3 bases: TGTGCCAGCAGCTTAGCTGGCAGGGAGGACACTGAAGCTTTCTTT.

The chain uses TRBV6-2 or TRBV6-3 and TRBJ2-1; D is unclear. CDR1 and CDR2 from the germline V gene are MNHEY and SVGEGT. The V end was cut by 6 bases, the J end by 7 bases, with 10 bases between. CDR3 length: 12 residues. CDR3 in amino acids: CASSPPVNEQFF. The CDR3, as DNA: TGTGCCAGCAGCCCACCGGTGAATGAGCAGTTCTTC.

The chain is built from TRBV12-5 and TRBJ2-7, with D perhaps matching TRBD1 (6 bases). Germline assignment: CDR1 LGHNT and CDR2 FRNRAP. The germline V and J ends were trimmed by 0 bases and 3 bases, with 9 bases remaining between them. The length of the CDR3 is 14 residues. The CDR3 sequence: CASGLVPDSYEQYF. The CDR3, as DNA: TGTGCTAGTGGTTTGGTACCGGACAGCTACGAGCAGTACTTC.

The chain joins TRBV9 to TRBJ1-1; D not certain. V lost 0 bases and J 3 bases, leaving 6 bases between the germline ends. Germline assignment: CDR1 SGDLS and CDR2 YYNGEE. The CDR3 is 13 amino acids. The CDR3 sequence: CASSVGRDTEAFF. CDR3 sequence (DNA): TGTGCCAGCAGCGTAGGGAGGGACACTGAAGCTTTCTTT.

The V and J genes are TRBV2 and TRBJ1-4; possibly TRBD1 for D (6 bases). The V end lost 6 bases, the J end lost 7 bases, and 21 bases lay between the germline ends. The germline gives CDR1 SNHLY, CDR2 FYNNEI. CDR3 length: 16 residues. The CDR3 loop reads CASSYYGGGLGEKLFF. For the CDR3, the DNA is TGTGCCAGCAGCTATTATGGGGGGGGGCTGGGTGAAAAACTGTTTTTT.

The chain uses TRBV3-1 (or the pseudogene TRBV3-2) and TRBJ1-1, with D possibly matching TRBD1 (5 bases). The CDR3 runs to 17 residues. Trimming left V 1 base short and J 5 bases short, with 20 bases between. Germline lookup yields CDR1 LGHDT and CDR2 YNNKEL (reference sequence). This CDR3 is CASSQVSDSTFGTEAFF. For the CDR3, the DNA is TGTGCCAGCAGCCAAGTTAGTGACAGTACATTTGGGACTGAAGCTTTCTTT.

The CDR3 DNA follows: TGTGCCAGCAACAGACAGAGTAGCAATCAGCCCCAGCATTTT. It yields the protein CASNRQSSNQPQHF. The chain uses TRBV28 and TRBJ1-5; D perhaps matches TRBD1 (5 bases). V was shortened by 7 bases and J by 0 bases, with 10 bases between the two germline ends. The CDR3 extends over 14 amino acids. CDR1 is MDHEN and CDR2 is SYDVKM in the germline V gene.

This chain links TRBV5-6 with TRBJ1-5; D is uncertain. CDR1 SGHDT and CDR2 YYEEEE come from the germline V gene. The CDR3 is 14 residues long. V was shortened by 3 bases and J by 5 bases, with 12 bases between the two germline ends. CDR3 coding DNA: TGTGCCAGCAGCTGGAGGTCGGCCGATCAGCCCCAGCATTTT. As protein: CASSWRSADQPQHF.

The chain recombines TRBV20-1 with TRBJ2-5; no reliable D call. This CDR3 has 11 residues. Trimming removed 6 bases from V and 5 bases from J, with 10 bases in between. Germline CDR1 is DFQATT and CDR2 is SNEGSKA (reference sequence). Written as DNA, the CDR3 is TGCAGTGCGGTCTTCGGGGAGACCCAGTACTTC. Translated: CSAVFGETQYF.

The CDR3: CATSDPGTGAYEQYF. The CDR3 nucleotides read TGTGCCACCAGTGATCCCGGGACAGGGGCCTACGAGCAGTACTTC. The chain carries TRBV24-1 and TRBJ2-7; 10 bases agree with TRBD1. The CDR3 covers 15 residues. Germline V gives CDR1 KGHDR, CDR2 SFDVKD. V lost 3 bases and J lost 2; bases outside the gene matches: 3.

The genes are TRBV12-3 or TRBV12-4 and TRBJ1-1, with a weak D call TRBD1 (5 bases). Trimming removed 6 bases at V and 2 bases at J, with 10 bases between. CDR3 length: 13 residues. CDR3 sequence (DNA): TGTGCCAGCAGGTACCAGGGAAACACTGAAGCTTTCTTT. Protein product: CASRYQGNTEAFF.

The V call is TRBV5-6, the J call TRBJ1-6; TRBD1 matches at 8 bases. Germline lookup yields CDR1 SGHDT and CDR2 YYEEEE. This CDR3 has 16 residues. V was clipped by 3 bases and J by 4 bases; unmatched bases: 6. The CDR3 DNA sequence: TGTGCCAGCAGCTACACCGGGACAGGTTATAATTCACCCCTCCACTTT. Its protein product is CASSYTGTGYNSPLHF.

This clone was seen once. This chain connects TRBV21-1 to TRBJ1-6. TRBV21-1 constitutes a pseudogene. This CDR3 is built from 17 residues. The CDR3 bases are TGTGCCAGCAGCACGCGGGTCGAAAGCTCCTATAATTCACCCCTCCACTTT. Amino acid sequence: CASSTRVESSYNSPLHF.

J is TRBJ2-3 and V is TRBV7-9; D uncertain. The CDR3 length is 15 residues. Germline V gene lookup returns CDR1 SEHNR and CDR2 FQNEAQ (reference sequence). The V end was cut by 5 bases, the J end by 2 bases, with 14 bases between. CDR3 loop: CASSISITTTDTQYF. The CDR3 DNA is TGTGCCAGCAGCATTAGTATAACCACCACAGATACGCAGTATTTT.

This chain joins TRBV24-1 and TRBJ1-5; 8 bases are a match to TRBD1. The trim removed 9 bases at V and 1 base at J, leaving 7 bases unmatched. There are 15 residues in the CDR3. CDR1 is KGHDR, CDR2 SFDVKD, per germline. CDR3 DNA: TGTGCCACCCCGGACAGGGTATTGAGCAATCAGCCCCAGCATTTT. This sequence encodes CATPDRVLSNQPQHF.

The chain links TRBV21-1 to TRBJ2-1; TRBD2, the D gene given by the table, was not confirmed from the DNA. TRBV21-1 is flagged as a pseudogene. The CDR3 contains 13 residues. The CDR3 loop is CASSKANGNEQFF. CDR3 DNA: TGTGCCAGCAGCAAAGCTAACGGCAATGAGCAGTTCTTC.

V gene TRBV9 combines with J gene TRBJ1-1, with D unclear. Germline V gene lookup returns CDR1 SGDLS and CDR2 YYNGEE. CDR3 length: 14 residues. V lost 2 bases to trimming and J lost 6 bases, with 14 bases between them. The chain's CDR3 is CASSVGQASPEAFF. DNA of the CDR3: TGTGCCAGCAGCGTGGGCCAGGCCTCCCCTGAAGCTTTCTTT.

In its sample, this clone was seen a few times. The V gene is TRBV6-5, the J gene TRBJ1-5, with 11 bases lining up with TRBD1. The CDR3 runs 14 residues. Germline CDR1 MNHEY, CDR2 SVGAGI. V lost 5 bases, J lost 7 bases, and 4 bases stayed unmatched. This chain's CDR3 is CASSPGTGGQPQHF. DNA for the CDR3: TGTGCCAGCAGTCCCGGGACAGGGGGACAGCCCCAGCATTTT.